These T cell receptor beta chains were read from a single sample in a study of cytomegalovirus exposure and HLA in healthy donors. Method: immunoSEQ multiplex PCR; TCRdb's copy keeps in-frame clones and lacks some. The sample has about 170,000 clones; over 70% are singletons. Sequenced material: PBMCs. The receptor source for this set is a boy aged 2-9 years in good health and CMV-seronegative. Each CDR3 is given with its conserved first and last residue. D genes are given only for firm matches. Size is stated for part of the rows, as once, few or many counts, or as a class when the clone is expanded.

size	V	J	D	CDR3	DNA
few	TRBV7-9	TRBJ1-4	NA	CASSYTGGSVSEKLFF	TGTGCCAGCAGCTATACTGGAGGTTCCGTAAGTGAAAAACTGTTTTTT
NA	TRBV7-9	TRBJ2-2	NA	CASSFPLQGPNTGELFF	TGTGCCAGCAGCTTCCCTTTACAGGGACCGAACACCGGGGAGCTGTTTTTT
NA	TRBV28	TRBJ1-1	NA	CASTHYEAGKIYTEAFF	TGTGCCAGCACCCATTATGAGGCAGGGAAGATATACACTGAAGCTTTCTTT
once	TRBV5-6	TRBJ2-2	NA	CASSLYPLGRTDSGELFF	TGTGCCAGCAGCTTGTACCCACTGGGCCGGACGGACTCCGGGGAGCTGTTTTTT
NA	TRBV13	TRBJ2-7	NA	CASSLTTSSMIPYEQYF	TGTGCCAGCAGCTTAACTACTAGCTCTATGATACCCTACGAGCAGTACTTC
NA	TRBV7-2	TRBJ2-1	TRBD2	CASSLERGGLGEQFF	TGTGCCAGCAGCTTAGAACGGGGGGGCCTCGGTGAGCAGTTCTTC
once	TRBV6-1	TRBJ2-1	TRBD1	CASSEWDSYNEQFF	TGTGCCAGCAGTGAATGGGACAGCTACAATGAGCAGTTCTTC
NA	TRBV19	TRBJ2-2	TRBD1	CASSLDRGNTGELFF	TGTGCCAGTAGTTTAGACAGGGGGAACACCGGGGAGCTGTTTTTT
NA	TRBV5-6	TRBJ2-5	NA	CASSTPRTGRGETQYF	TGTGCCAGCAGCACACCGAGGACAGGCCGGGGGGAGACCCAGTACTTC
once	TRBV7-9	TRBJ1-1	NA	CASSPGLNTEAFF	TGTGCCAGCAGCCCCGGACTCAACACTGAAGCTTTCTTT
NA	TRBV9	TRBJ1-4	NA	CASSVGAGTTNEKLFF	TGTGCCAGCAGCGTAGGGGCAGGGACAACTAATGAAAAACTGTTTTTT
NA	TRBV5-1	TRBJ1-4	NA	CASSLRGLGEKLFF	TGCGCCAGCAGCTTGAGGGGTCTTGGAGAAAAACTGTTTTTT
once	TRBV6-1	TRBJ1-2	NA	CASSEPSGGSGDTF	TGTGCCAGCAGTGAACCCTCGGGGGGGTCCGGAGATACCTTC
NA	TRBV15	TRBJ2-3	TRBD2	CATSRDGGAGDGTDTQYF	TGTGCCACCAGCAGAGATGGGGGAGCGGGAGATGGTACAGATACGCAGTATTTT
NA	TRBV6-1	TRBJ1-2	NA	CASSEASGYGYTF	TGTGCCAGCAGTGAAGCTTCGGGGTATGGCTACACCTTC
NA	TRBV6-6	TRBJ1-4	TRBD1	CASSYSRTGRGEKLFF	TGTGCCAGCAGTTACTCGAGGACAGGGCGAGGAGAAAAACTGTTTTTT
NA	TRBV30	TRBJ1-1	NA	CAWSVQSTTEAFF	TGTGCCTGGAGTGTACAGAGTACAACTGAAGCTTTCTTT
once	TRBV9	TRBJ2-3	TRBD1	CASSVGDRGGDTQYF	TGTGCCAGCAGCGTAGGAGACAGGGGGGGAGATACGCAGTATTTT
NA	TRBV18	TRBJ1-5	TRBD1	CASSNRGAGEPQHF	TGTGCCAGCTCAAACAGGGGAGCAGGGGAGCCCCAGCATTTT
NA	TRBV7-7	TRBJ2-5	TRBD2	CASSSGLAGMETQYF	TGTGCTAGCAGTTCCGGACTAGCGGGAATGGAGACCCAGTACTTC
NA	TRBV4-2	TRBJ2-7	TRBD2	CASSPYITTSGSIPNYYEQYF	TGTGCCAGCAGCCCTTACATAACTACTAGCGGGAGCATTCCGAACTACTACGAGCAGTACTTC
few	TRBV30	TRBJ2-7	NA	CAWSVYSGWRVEIEQYF	TGTGCCTGGAGTGTATATTCGGGATGGCGGGTAGAAATCGAGCAGTACTTC
NA	TRBV19	TRBJ1-2	NA	CASSNGRGGLYGYTF	TGTGCCAGTTCGAACGGGCGGGGGGGCCTCTATGGCTACACCTTC
NA	TRBV9	TRBJ2-1	TRBD2	CASSADSGVYNEQFF	TGTGCCAGCAGCGCTGATAGCGGGGTCTACAATGAGCAGTTCTTC
NA	TRBV15	TRBJ2-2	NA	CATSRDETGPGELFF	TGTGCCACCAGCAGAGATGAAACAGGGCCCGGGGAGCTGTTTTTT
NA	TRBV10-2	TRBJ1-1	NA	CASTSKTGNTEAFF	TGCGCCAGCACTAGCAAGACAGGAAACACTGAAGCTTTCTTT
once	TRBV5-6	TRBJ2-5	TRBD1	CASSLARTGDQETQYF	TGTGCCAGCAGCTTGGCTCGGACAGGAGATCAAGAGACCCAGTACTTC
NA	TRBV5-1	TRBJ2-1	NA	CASSSRADREQFF	TGCGCCAGCAGCTCCAGAGCGGACCGGGAGCAGTTCTTC
once	TRBV4-1	TRBJ2-1	TRBD2	CASSQDSHSGISYNEQFF	TGCGCCAGCAGCCAAGACTCCCACAGCGGGATCTCCTACAATGAGCAGTTCTTC
once	TRBV30	TRBJ2-1	TRBD2	CAWSAGTSGGSPHNEQFF	TGTGCCTGGAGTGCCGGGACTAGCGGTGGGAGTCCCCACAATGAGCAGTTCTTC
NA	TRBV6-1	TRBJ2-7	TRBD2	CASSEALAGVSFSYEQYF	TGTGCCAGCAGTGAAGCGCTAGCGGGAGTCAGTTTCTCCTACGAGCAGTACTTC
few	TRBV27	TRBJ2-3	NA	CASSLGGGTDTQYF	TGTGCCAGCAGTTTGGGCGGGGGCACAGATACGCAGTATTTT
NA	TRBV5-6	TRBJ2-1	TRBD2	CASSLTSGRLYEQFF	TGTGCCAGCAGCCTAACTAGCGGGAGACTCTATGAGCAGTTCTTC
NA	TRBV4-2	TRBJ2-2	TRBD1	CASSHRGQDTGELFF	TGTGCCAGCAGCCACAGGGGGCAGGACACCGGGGAGCTGTTTTTT
NA	TRBV9	TRBJ1-3	NA	CASSPQTVRSGNTIYF	TGTGCCAGCAGCCCCCAGACAGTCCGCTCTGGAAACACCATATATTTT
NA	TRBV5-8	TRBJ2-1	TRBD2	CASRGGLASYDEQFF	TGTGCCAGCAGGGGGGGACTAGCATCTTACGATGAGCAGTTCTTC
NA	TRBV7-6	TRBJ2-5	NA	CASSSPVGGLETQYF	TGTGCCAGCAGCTCCCCGGTCGGAGGGCTAGAGACCCAGTACTTC
NA	TRBV30	TRBJ1-3	NA	CAWSVRQGSGNTIYF	TGTGCCTGGAGTGTACGCCAGGGTTCTGGAAACACCATATATTTT
NA	TRBV7-2	TRBJ1-3	NA	CASSLRFGGGVFLGNTIYF	TGTGCCAGCAGCTTACGTTTCGGCGGGGGCGTCTTCCTTGGAAACACCATATATTTT
few	TRBV5-4	TRBJ2-1	TRBD1	CASSRRQGVSYNEQFF	TGTGCCAGCAGCCGACGACAGGGGGTGTCCTACAATGAGCAGTTCTTC
few	TRBV10-3	TRBJ2-2	TRBD2	CAISGSGRDTGELFF	TGTGCCATCAGTGGGAGCGGGAGGGACACCGGGGAGCTGTTTTTT
NA	TRBV7-9	TRBJ2-1	NA	CASIGTTHEQFF	TGTGCCAGCATAGGGACAACCCATGAGCAGTTCTTC
few	TRBV2	TRBJ2-1	NA	CALHQGSNEQFF	TGTGCCTTACACCAGGGATCCAATGAGCAGTTCTTC
NA	TRBV4-2	TRBJ2-1	TRBD2	CASSQKGLAGALSSYNEQFF	TGTGCCAGCAGCCAAAAGGGACTAGCGGGAGCCTTGAGCTCCTACAATGAGCAGTTCTTC
few	TRBV7-8	TRBJ2-7	TRBD2	CASSLEELAGAWGEQYF	TGTGCCAGCAGCCTAGAGGAGCTAGCGGGAGCTTGGGGAGAGCAGTACTTC
NA	TRBV5-5	TRBJ1-1	TRBD1	CASSPAGGTEAFF	TGTGCCAGCAGCCCAGCAGGGGGCACTGAAGCTTTCTTT
NA	TRBV27	TRBJ2-3	NA	CASSLLSSAGTLTQYF	TGTGCCAGCAGTCTTCTTTCTAGCGCAGGGACCTTGACGCAGTATTTT
NA	TRBV4-3	TRBJ1-1	TRBD1	CASSQSGTVNTEAFF	TGCGCCAGCAGCCAATCTGGGACAGTGAACACTGAAGCTTTCTTT
NA	TRBV4-3	TRBJ2-1	NA	CASSQVSLSSYNEQFF	TGCGCCAGCAGCCAAGTTTCGTTGAGCTCCTACAATGAGCAGTTCTTC
few	TRBV7-8	TRBJ2-2	NA	CASSPGQSTGELFF	TGTGCCAGCAGCCCCGGACAGTCCACCGGGGAGCTGTTTTTT
once	TRBV29-1	TRBJ1-1	NA	CSGGGTAQRGTEAFF	TGCAGCGGCGGAGGGACCGCGCAGAGGGGCACTGAAGCTTTCTTT
NA	TRBV30	TRBJ2-5	TRBD2	CACQRGQETQYF	TGTGCCTGCCAGCGGGGCCAAGAGACCCAGTACTTC
once	TRBV9	TRBJ2-5	NA	CASSPLGTGLQETQYF	TGTGCCAGCAGCCCCCTGGGAACAGGGCTCCAAGAGACCCAGTACTTC